These T cell receptor beta chains were read from a single sample in a study of blood T cell repertoires in COVID-19. The data were produced by immunoSEQ multiplex PCR, yet TCRdb's version contains in-frame clones alone and is incomplete. The sample yields about 65,000 clones, roughly 85% seen once. Sequencing was carried out using peripheral blood. The receptors derive from a human donor in a cohort sampled during active COVID-19. The CDR3 runs from the conserved cysteine through the conserved F or W. The order of the fields is J gene, V gene, CDR3 protein.

>TRBJ1-6|TRBV7-9
CASSSWDIGNSPLHF
>TRBJ1-3|TRBV5-1
CASTSGDPADTIYF
>TRBJ1-4|TRBV9
CASSDREGTNEKLFF
>TRBJ2-7|TRBV5-1
CASSLGQGTAYEQYF
>TRBJ1-1|TRBV7-2
CASSSRTGYEAFF
>TRBJ1-5|TRBV2
CASSPPGDYQPQHF
>TRBJ1-2|TRBV4-1
CASSQEAGIANYGYTF
>TRBJ1-1|TRBV6-5
CASSLTGNTEAFF
>TRBJ2-7|TRBV2
CASRDRQGSYEQYF
>TRBJ1-4|TRBV4-2
CASRTGATNEKLFF
>TRBJ1-2|TRBV6-6
CASSRPGQGSSNYGYTF
>TRBJ1-2|TRBV15
CATSRADRGYGYTF
>TRBJ2-1|TRBV15
CATSARGFYNEQFF
>TRBJ2-5|TRBV18
CASSPGLVRGETQYF
>TRBJ2-1|TRBV7-6
CASSDRTSQYNEQFF
>TRBJ2-2|TRBV12-5
CASGFILAAYTNTGELFF
>TRBJ1-2|TRBV2
CASSGGQRIYGYTF
>TRBJ1-2|TRBV6-5
CASRLPGQGADGYTF
>TRBJ2-7|TRBV7-9
CASSSTVGSYEQYF
>TRBJ1-5|TRBV7-2
CASSPDRGGNQPQHF
>TRBJ1-5|TRBV28
CASRDQGVGNQPQHF
>TRBJ1-1|TRBV28
CASSLPGGNTEAFF
>TRBJ1-1|TRBV5-1
CASSIQETNTEAFF
>TRBJ2-3|TRBV19
CASSPRDRGRDTQYF
>TRBJ1-2|TRBV7-2
CASSLDRRGRDGYTF
>TRBJ1-1|TRBV15
CATSRDSTGFTEAFF
>TRBJ1-6|TRBV4-3
CASSQTFGEARSPLHF
>TRBJ1-2|TRBV18
CASSPLRTDAQGYGYTF
>TRBJ2-2|TRBV6-4
CASSDSGSNTGELFF
>TRBJ1-4|TRBV5-6
CASSLRQTNEKLFF
>TRBJ1-1|TRBV18
CASENQRNTEAFF
>TRBJ1-2|TRBV12-3/TRBV12-4
CASSFRQAGGYTF
>TRBJ2-3|TRBV4-3
CASSHGTSGADTQYF
>TRBJ1-2|TRBV18
CASSPNRNSAGYTF
>TRBJ2-5|TRBV7-3
CASSLVRGETQYF
>TRBJ1-2|TRBV7-6
CASSYRAWGDYGYTF
>TRBJ2-7|TRBV6-5
CASSTRIHEQYF
>TRBJ2-2|TRBV7-2
CASSLHRQMNTGELFF
>TRBJ1-4|TRBV5-5
CASRREATNEKLFF
>TRBJ1-5|TRBV19
CASSLSPGVNQPQHF
>TRBJ2-3|TRBV19
CASSIDLEGGEADTQYF
>TRBJ2-2|TRBV28
CASSSSGDGELFF
>TRBJ2-7|TRBV2
CASIRGGSYEQYF
>TRBJ1-2|TRBV2
CASRLGTFYGYTF
>TRBJ2-1|TRBV5-1
CASSLGGASYNEQFF
>TRBJ2-7|TRBV23-1
CASSQSGSAEPNSGEQYF
>TRBJ1-4|TRBV7-9
CASSPPGQARNEKLFF
>TRBJ1-1|TRBV6-4
CASSPRAGAVNTEAFF
>TRBJ2-5|TRBV18
CASSPAPRETQYF
>TRBJ2-5|TRBV6-2/TRBV6-3
CASSPRTSGGPQEAQYF